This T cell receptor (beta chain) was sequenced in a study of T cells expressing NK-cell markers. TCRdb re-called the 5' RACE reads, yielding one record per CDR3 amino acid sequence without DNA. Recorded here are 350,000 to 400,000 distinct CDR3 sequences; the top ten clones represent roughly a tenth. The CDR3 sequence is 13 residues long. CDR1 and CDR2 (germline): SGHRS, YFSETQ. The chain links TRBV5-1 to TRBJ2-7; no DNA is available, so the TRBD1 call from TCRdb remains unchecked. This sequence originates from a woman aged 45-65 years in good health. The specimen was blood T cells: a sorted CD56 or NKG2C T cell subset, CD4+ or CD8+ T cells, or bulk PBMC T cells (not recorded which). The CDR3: CASSSDRFDEQYF.